This T cell receptor beta chain was sequenced during a study of blood T cell repertoires in COVID-19. The overall study: Samples of COVID-19 (acute and convalescent) were obtained from the United States, Italy and Spain. Nucleic acid was either cDNA or gDNA, and it came from T cells, B-cell-depleted T cells, or PBMCs.

This CDR3 has 19 amino acids. J lost 2 bases, V lost 4 bases, and 13 bases had no gene match. Germline assignment: CDR1 LGHDT and CDR2 YNNKEL (reference sequence). Original processing methods: Nucleated cell number was recorded as an estimate derived from reference gene primer amplification. Only in-frame clones appear in the TCRdb table, and some are missing; sequencing was by immunoSEQ multiplex PCR. That table furnishes V, J and clone size, whereas the DNA furnished D and trimming. The sample has 650,000 to 800,000 clones, 85% to 90% seen once; the top ten hold over 0.2%. The sequence was obtained from a woman in her late teens or twenties with acute or convalescent COVID-19. The genes are TRBV3-1 (or the pseudogene TRBV3-2) and TRBJ2-3; TRBD2 matches at 12 bases. Sequenced input: peripheral blood. CDR3 in amino acids: CASSLTGTSGGPSTDTQYF. In nucleotides, the CDR3 is TGTGCCAGCAGCCTCACTGGAACTAGCGGGGGGCCTTCCACAGATACGCAGTATTTT.